This T cell receptor beta chain was sequenced for a study of shared clonotypes between healthy human individuals. Study context: Per donor, CD8 memory used one plate, CD8 naive used two, CD4 memory used three and CD4 naive used three.

The deep-level immunoSEQ assay was used. Profiled with immunoSEQ multiplex PCR; TCRdb holds only in-frame clones, not every one. Among a few million clones listed, around 93% were seen once. This clone was detected only once. Germline V CDR1 and CDR2: MRHNA, SNTAGT. Trimming shortened V by 4 bases and J by 3 bases, and 7 bases separated the two germline ends. The CDR3 totals 14 residues. Naive CD8 cells lacked CD45RO and underwent positive selection for CCR7, leaving out terminally differentiated effector memory CD45RA+ cells. This clonotype was sampled from a man aged 18 to 29 in good health. Some clones in this sample may be carry-over from other donors' samples. The rearrangement joins TRBV6-4 to TRBJ2-6; unclear D gene. The specimen was naive CD8+ T cells from PBMCs. CDR3 DNA: TGTGCCAGCAGTGCTTTCGTTGGGGCCAACGTCCTGACTTTC. Its translation is CASSAFVGANVLTF.